Sequencing of this T cell receptor (beta chain) was carried out in a study of cytomegalovirus exposure and HLA in healthy donors. 60 Vbeta and 13 Jbeta primers were used in PCR. TCRdb's table, derived via immunoSEQ multiplex PCR, lists solely in-frame clones and lacks some. Here the sample spans 100,000 to 150,000 clones, 74% being singletons. Looked up from germline, CDR1 is MDHEN and CDR2 is SYDVKM. The length of the CDR3 is 13 residues. The V and J ends lost 2 bases and 4 bases respectively, with 8 bases between them. The sequence came from a man in his forties in good health and CMV-seropositive. Sequencing input: PBMCs. The rearrangement links TRBV28 to TRBJ1-2, with D tentatively TRBD1 (5 bases). CDR3 DNA sequence: TGTGCCAGCAGTTTAACAGGCTCCTATGGCTACACCTTC. Translation gives CASSLTGSYGYTF.